This TCR beta chain is drawn from a study of a mutant IDH1 vaccine in newly diagnosed glioma. Study-level information: Prior therapy was radiotherapy, temozolomide, or both; most received both.

Time point described: week 23, last vaccination. Topical imiquimod accompanied each vaccine dose, which consisted of 300 ug of mutant IDH1 20-mer peptide. Using immunoSEQ multiplex PCR, the repertoire was profiled, and TCRdb retains in-frame clones only, with some absent. The sample contains around 80,000 clones, roughly 85% of which appear only once. This CDR3 has 15 residues. CDR1 is MGHRA, CDR2 YSYEKL, per germline. V was pared by 0 bases and J by 5 bases, with 2 bases of the junction left unmatched. On this clone itself: The antigen remains undetermined.

The sequences come from PBMCs, collected from a glioma patient whose treatment included an IDH1 peptide vaccine. The chain joins TRBV4-1 to TRBJ2-5; 11 bases match TRBD1. The TCR comes from a woman between 50 and 59 years old with glioma. This chain's CDR3 is CASSQEDRGRETQYF. CDR3 bases: TGCGCCAGCAGCCAAGAGGACAGGGGGCGCGAGACCCAGTACTTC.